A single sample is the source of the 28 T cell receptor beta chains below, sequenced in a study of cytomegalovirus exposure and HLA in healthy donors. In the PCR, 60 Vbeta and 13 Jbeta primers were used. Generated by immunoSEQ multiplex PCR, the TCRdb table keeps only in-frame clones and is missing some. The table lists 150,000 or so clones, about three quarters of them singletons. The sequencing input was PBMCs. The receptors derive from a man under 40 in good health and CMV-seropositive.

This chain links TRBV11-2 with TRBJ2-7; 11 positions match TRBD2. Germline V CDR1 and CDR2: SGHAT, FQNNGV. This CDR3 is built from 15 residues. V was pared by 5 bases and J by 4 bases, with 7 bases of the junction left unmatched. DNA for the CDR3: TGTGCCAGCAGCATTGGGACTAGCGGACAGTACGAGCAGTACTTC. Its protein product is CASSIGTSGQYEQYF.

There are a few counts of this clone. The CDR3 DNA sequence: TGTGCCAGCAGTGAGGACAGCCTAAATCAGCCCCAGCATTTT. Protein: CASSEDSLNQPQHF. The rearrangement uses TRBV2 and TRBJ1-5; D possibly corresponds to TRBD1 (6 bases). There are 14 residues in the CDR3. Trimming shortened V by 3 bases and J by 4 bases, and 10 bases separated the two germline ends. The germline CDR1 and CDR2 sequences are SNHLY and FYNNEI.

The chain employs TRBV10-3 and TRBJ2-2; 8 positions match TRBD1. V was clipped by 2 bases and J by 4 bases; unmatched bases: 3. Germline CDR1 and CDR2: ENHRY and SYGVKD. The CDR3 has 15 residues. CDR3 in DNA: TGTGCCATCAGTGAGCGGACAGGGATCACCGGGGAGCTGTTTTTT. It translates to CAISERTGITGELFF.

This clone was recorded once. The rearrangement links TRBV6-1 to TRBJ2-7; 8 bases are a match to TRBD2. The J segment lost 4 bases and the V segment lost 3 bases, leaving 14 bases of the junction unmatched. CDR1 MNHNS and CDR2 SASEGT come from the germline V gene. There are 17 residues in the CDR3. Written as DNA, the CDR3 is TGTGCCAGCAGTGATCCCGGGGCGGGAGGACTTGGATACGAGCAGTACTTC. Protein product: CASSDPGAGGLGYEQYF.

The chain has TRBV28 and TRBJ2-4; D gene uncertain. The CDR3 runs to 14 residues. Trimming removed 2 bases from V and 7 bases from J, with 12 bases in between. Germline CDR1 MDHEN, CDR2 SYDVKM. DNA of the CDR3: TGTGCCAGCAGTTTAAGCCGAATCGGGAACATTCAGTACTTC. Translation: CASSLSRIGNIQYF.

The chain is built from TRBV28 and TRBJ2-1, with 11 bases lining up with TRBD2. CDR3 length equals 15 residues. V shed 5 bases and J 9 bases; nucleotides not matched to a gene: 9. The germline CDR1 and CDR2 sequences are MDHEN and SYDVKM. The CDR3 nucleotides are TGTGCCAGCAGTATACTAGCGGGAGATGTTTCTGAGCAGTTCTTC. It is translated as CASSILAGDVSEQFF.

This chain uses TRBV18 with TRBJ1-1; D not certain. V gave up 3 bases and J gave up 8 bases, with 13 bases separating them. The CDR3 has 13 amino acids. CDR1 KGHSH and CDR2 LQKENI come from the germline V gene. CDR3 DNA sequence: TGTGCCAGCTCACCGATCGGGGAGCCCGAAGCTTTCTTT. Its translation is CASSPIGEPEAFF.

This chain uses TRBV2 with TRBJ2-7; 14 bases are a match to TRBD2. Germline-derived CDR1 and CDR2 are SNHLY and FYNNEI. With 11 bases clipped from V and 9 bases from J, the junction kept 9 bases outside the gene matches. CDR3 length: 13 amino acids. The CDR3 loop is CAGGTSGSVGQYF. In nucleotides, the CDR3 is TGTGCCGGGGGGACTAGCGGGAGTGTCGGGCAGTACTTC.

The rearrangement uses TRBV7-3 and TRBJ2-7, with TRBD2 identical over 7 bases. V lost 5 bases, J lost 6 bases, and 10 bases stayed unmatched. The CDR3 covers 14 residues. Germline V gives CDR1 SGHTA, CDR2 FQGTGA. CDR3 sequence reads: CASSPTSADPEQYF. CDR3 in DNA: TGTGCCAGCAGCCCCACTAGCGCTGACCCCGAGCAGTACTTC.

The chain employs TRBV10-3 and TRBJ2-2, with TRBD2 identical over 9 bases. Germline CDR1 ENHRY, CDR2 SYGVKD. J was trimmed by 3 bases and V by 7 bases; bases with no gene match: 12. The CDR3 has 17 amino acids. The CDR3 DNA follows: TGTGCCATCAAGGTCTCGGCGGGAGGGCCAGACACCGGGGAGCTGTTTTTT. Protein sequence: CAIKVSAGGPDTGELFF.

This chain uses TRBV13 with TRBJ2-5; TRBD2 agrees at 11 bases. From germline, CDR1 is PRHDT and CDR2 FYEKMQ (reference sequence). J lost 2 bases, V lost 5 bases, and 4 bases had no gene match. The CDR3 is made up of 15 amino acids. This CDR3 is CASSARLAGQETQYF. Written as DNA, the CDR3 is TGTGCCAGCAGCGCAAGACTAGCGGGACAAGAGACCCAGTACTTC.

The genes are TRBV18 and TRBJ2-7, with a weak D call TRBD2 (5 bases). V was pared by 0 bases and J by 4 bases, with 10 bases between. The germline CDR1 and CDR2 sequences are KGHSH and LQKENI. This CDR3 region has 14 residues. In DNA form, the CDR3 reads TGTGCCAGCTCACCACCGGAGGTAGTTTACGAGCAGTACTTC. Translating gives CASSPPEVVYEQYF.

The rearrangement uses TRBV7-6 and TRBJ1-2; 9 bases fit TRBD1. Germline V gene data show CDR1 as SGHVS and CDR2 as FNYEAQ. CDR3 length equals 15 residues. V shed 5 bases and J 5 bases; nucleotides not matched to a gene: 9. The CDR3 region has the DNA TGTGCCAGCAGCCCCCGACAGGGGGTTAGATATGGCTACACCTTC. Its translation: CASSPRQGVRYGYTF.

The chain carries TRBV12-5 and TRBJ1-5; tentative D call: TRBD1 (6 bases). Germline V lookup: CDR1 LGHNT, CDR2 FRNRAP. The ends were cut back, 1 base at V and 0 bases at J, with 10 bases in the middle. The CDR3 spans 16 residues. This CDR3 reads CASGLGTVLSNQPQHF. CDR3 DNA sequence: TGTGCTAGTGGTTTGGGGACAGTCCTTAGCAATCAGCCCCAGCATTTT.

V and J are TRBV27 and TRBJ1-2; 8 positions match TRBD1. The CDR3 contains 15 residues. The ends lost 4 bases at V and 8 bases at J; junction bases unmatched: 12. Per the germline V gene, CDR1 is MNHEY and CDR2 is SMNVEV (reference sequence). The CDR3 DNA reads as TGTGCCAGCAGTTGGACCAGGACAGGGTCTGGCGGCTACACCTTC. Translation gives CASSWTRTGSGGYTF.

This clone was detected a few times. J is TRBJ2-5 and V is TRBV7-3; 10 positions match TRBD2. The CDR3 totals 16 residues. In germline, CDR1 is SGHTA, CDR2 FQGTGA. Germline trimming cut 0 bases from V and 4 bases from J; bases unmatched to any gene: 5. The CDR3 coding sequence is TGTGCCAGCAGCTTAACCCCCCTAGCGGGAGTAGAGACCCAGTACTTC. Translated: CASSLTPLAGVETQYF.

The chain joins TRBV2 to TRBJ1-4; D not certain. The V and J ends lost 7 bases and 1 base respectively, with 13 bases between them. This CDR3 is 15 amino acids long. Germline CDR1 SNHLY, CDR2 FYNNEI. The CDR3 region is CASTPRVGTNEKLFF. DNA of the CDR3: TGTGCCAGCACCCCGCGGGTGGGAACTAATGAAAAACTGTTTTTT.

This clone was detected only a few times. The CDR3 is CASSGTVISTDTQYF. The CDR3 DNA is TGTGCCAGCAGCGGGACAGTGATTAGCACAGATACGCAGTATTTT. The chain uses TRBV2 and TRBJ2-3; TRBD1 matches 7 bases. J was trimmed by 0 bases and V by 6 bases; bases with no gene match: 6. Germline V lookup: CDR1 SNHLY, CDR2 FYNNEI. The CDR3 is 15 residues long.

In this sample, this clone turned up a few times. The chain employs TRBV2 and TRBJ2-1; 9 nucleotides agree with TRBD2. J gave up 10 bases and V 2 bases, and 9 bases lay outside the gene matches. Germline lookup yields CDR1 SNHLY and CDR2 FYNNEI. The CDR3 runs 15 residues. CDR3 protein: CASSERLAASGEQFF. The CDR3 DNA follows: TGTGCCAGCAGTGAAAGACTAGCGGCGAGCGGGGAGCAGTTCTTC.

This clone was counted a single time. J is TRBJ1-1 and V is TRBV27; tentative D call: TRBD1 (5 bases). V lost 2 bases and J lost 4, with 11 bases in between. CDR3 length equals 14 residues. Germline loops: CDR1 MNHEY, CDR2 SMNVEV (reference sequence). The CDR3 is CASSLRRGGTEAFF. The CDR3 region has the DNA TGTGCCAGCAGTTTACGGAGGGGTGGCACTGAAGCTTTCTTT.

The table lists this clone with a few counts. The rearrangement links TRBV9 to TRBJ2-3; 9 bases are shared with TRBD2. This CDR3 has 17 amino acids. Germline trimming cut 0 bases from V and 0 bases from J; bases unmatched to any gene: 5. The germline CDR1 and CDR2 sequences are SGDLS and YYNGEE. Here the CDR3 reads CASSVVGLAGSTDTQYF. Written as DNA, the CDR3 is TGTGCCAGCAGCGTAGTAGGGCTAGCGGGAAGCACAGATACGCAGTATTTT.

This clone was seen just once. The rearrangement joins TRBV7-8 to TRBJ2-5; 10 bases fit TRBD2. The end of the DNA fits TRBJ2-7 better, so the J call may be wrong. The CDR3 sequence is 15 residues long. CDR1 and CDR2 from the germline V gene are SGHVS and FQNEAQ. As DNA, the CDR3 is TGTGCCAGCAGCCCCGGGACTAGCGCCATCTACGAGCAGTACTTC. Amino acids: CASSPGTSAIYEQYF.

This clone showed up just a few times. The chain carries TRBV30 and TRBJ1-1; TRBD1 agrees at 8 bases. Germline V CDR1 and CDR2: GTSNPN, SVGIG (reference sequence). This CDR3 has 13 residues. V lost 8 bases to trimming and J lost 5 bases; unmatched junction nucleotides: 10. CDR3 DNA sequence: TGTGCCCACGACAGGGGAGGTAAAACTGAAGCTTTCTTT. It yields the protein CAHDRGGKTEAFF.

This chain links TRBV27 with TRBJ2-1, with 11 bases identical to TRBD1. J lost 14 bases, V lost 4 bases, and 1 base had no gene match. This CDR3 is built from 11 residues. Germline V gene sequence: CDR1 MNHEY, CDR2 SMNVEV (reference sequence). In DNA form, the CDR3 reads TGTGCCAGCAGTTGGGGACAGGGGGAGTTCTTC. Translated, it gives CASSWGQGEFF.

This chain uses TRBV5-4 with TRBJ2-7; 7 nucleotides agree with TRBD1. J gave up 4 bases and V 3 bases, and 10 bases lay outside the gene matches. This CDR3 has 15 residues. Germline V gene sequence: CDR1 SGHNT, CDR2 YYREEE (reference sequence). CDR3 DNA: TGTGCCAGCAGCTCCCCCTGGGACAGCAGTTACGAGCAGTACTTC. Translating gives CASSSPWDSSYEQYF.

This chain links TRBV30 with TRBJ2-3; 10 positions agree with TRBD2. The CDR3 spans 13 residues. Germline values: CDR1 GTSNPN, CDR2 SVGIG (reference sequence). Trimming at V came to 3 bases and at J to 9 bases, leaving 6 bases not matched to a gene. DNA of the CDR3: TGTGCCTGGAGAGCGGGAGGGCCCGGGACGCAGTATTTT. This gives the protein CAWRAGGPGTQYF.

The chain carries TRBV11-2 and TRBJ2-5; D uncertain. Per the germline V gene, CDR1 is SGHAT and CDR2 is FQNNGV. The CDR3 extends over 13 amino acids. With 6 bases removed from V and 2 bases from J, the gap between germline ends came to 10 bases. The CDR3 DNA is TGTGCCAGCAGTTACCAGTCACAAGAGACCCAGTACTTC. Translated, it gives CASSYQSQETQYF.

The CDR3 DNA reads TGCGCCAGCAGCTTGGGGAGGGTCGGCCAGCCCCAGCATTTT. It codes for CASSLGRVGQPQHF. The chain has TRBV5-1 and TRBJ1-5; D unclear. The CDR3 spans 14 residues. V gave up 0 bases and J gave up 7 bases, with 11 bases separating them. The germline V gene has CDR1 SGHRS and CDR2 YFSETQ.